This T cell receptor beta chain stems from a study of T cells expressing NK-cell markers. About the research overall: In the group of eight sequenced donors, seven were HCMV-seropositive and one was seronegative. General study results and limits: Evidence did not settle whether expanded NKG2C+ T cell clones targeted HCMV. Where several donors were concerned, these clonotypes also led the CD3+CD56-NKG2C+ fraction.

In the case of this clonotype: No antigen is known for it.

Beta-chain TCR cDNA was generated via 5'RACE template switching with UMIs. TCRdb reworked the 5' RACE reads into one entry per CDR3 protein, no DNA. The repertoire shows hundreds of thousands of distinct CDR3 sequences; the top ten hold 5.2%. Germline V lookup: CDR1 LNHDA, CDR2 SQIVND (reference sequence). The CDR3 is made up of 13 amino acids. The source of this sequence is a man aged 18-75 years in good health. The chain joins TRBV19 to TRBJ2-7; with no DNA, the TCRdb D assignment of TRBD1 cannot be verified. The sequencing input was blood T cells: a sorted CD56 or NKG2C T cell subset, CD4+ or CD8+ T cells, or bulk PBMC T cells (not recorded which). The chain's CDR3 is CASRPGQGNEQYF.